A single sample is the source of the 17 T cell receptor beta chains below, sequenced in a study of monozygotic twins with inflammatory bowel disease. TCRdb re-called the 5' RACE reads and gives one entry per CDR3 protein, without DNA. The sample has approximately 340,000 distinct CDR3 sequences. Sample: blood. The source is a human donor with ulcerative colitis or Crohn's disease, or a healthy co-twin of an affected twin (not recorded which).

CDR3 region: CASSFFEAEAFF. V usage is TRBV12-3 or TRBV12-4 and J usage is TRBJ1-1. The CDR3 length is 12 residues.

The CDR3: CASSGGANTGELFF. The rearrangement links TRBV7-2 to TRBJ2-2; TCRdb's D call of TRBD1 is untestable without DNA. Germline loops: CDR1 SGHTA, CDR2 FQGNSA. The CDR3 spans 14 residues.

The genes are TRBV4-1 and TRBJ1-1; TCRdb outputs TRBD1, but without DNA this stays unchecked. Germline V gene lookup returns CDR1 MGHRA and CDR2 YSYEKL. The CDR3 is made up of 16 amino acids. The CDR3 spells CASSQDHRAGGTEAFF.

The chain links TRBV28 to TRBJ1-4; TCRdb's D gene call, TRBD1, goes unchecked for lack of DNA. CDR3 length: 15 amino acids. Germline-derived CDR1 and CDR2 are MDHEN and SYDVKM. The CDR3 here is CASSYRGLTNEKLFF.

The J gene is TRBJ1-1, the V gene TRBV4-1. Germline V gene sequence: CDR1 MGHRA, CDR2 YSYEKL. This CDR3 contains 15 residues. CDR3: CASSPRRTVNTEAFF.

The gene calls are TRBV7-2 and TRBJ1-3. Germline assignment: CDR1 SGHTA and CDR2 FQGNSA. The CDR3 runs 15 residues. The CDR3 reads CASSLGGGSGNTIYF.

This chain connects TRBV28 to TRBJ2-4; TCRdb reports TRBD1, a call that lacks DNA to check it against. Germline CDR1 and CDR2: MDHEN and SYDVKM. This CDR3 comprises 20 residues. The CDR3 spells CASSFLAQGFRPQGKNIQYF.

The chain joins TRBV9 to TRBJ2-2; the D call from TCRdb, TRBD2, cannot be confirmed without DNA. CDR3 length: 15 residues. Germline V gene sequence: CDR1 SGDLS, CDR2 YYNGEE. The CDR3 sequence: CASSRLAPGSGELFF.

The chain links TRBV6-6 to TRBJ2-7; TCRdb picks TRBD2, but there is no DNA to check that call. The CDR3 is 14 amino acids. Germline lookup yields CDR1 MNHNY and CDR2 SVGAGI (reference sequence). CDR3 sequence reads: CASSYFPAGYEQYF.

J is TRBJ2-7 and V is TRBV29-1. Germline V gene lookup returns CDR1 SQVTM and CDR2 ANQGSEA. The CDR3 totals 14 residues. CDR3: CSVLKAGAPYEQYF.

The V and J genes are TRBV7-2 and TRBJ2-7; without DNA, the TCRdb call of TRBD2 cannot be checked. This CDR3 has 14 residues. Germline V CDR1 and CDR2: SGHTA, FQGNSA. CDR3 in amino acids: CASSSPGLIIEQYF. Looking up the rest from reference TRBV7-2 and TRBJ2-7 gives the full variable domain: GAGVSQSPSNKVTEKGKDVELRCDPISGHTALYWYRQSLGQGLEFLIYFQGNSAPDKSGLPSDRFSAERTGGSVSTLTIQRTQQEDSAVYLCASSSPGLIIEQYFGPGTRLTVT.

The V call is TRBV3-1, the J call TRBJ2-3; TCRdb names TRBD1, which stays unverified in the absence of DNA. The germline CDR1 and CDR2 sequences are LGHDT and YNNKEL (reference sequence). This CDR3 contains 13 residues. The CDR3 here is CASRRQGADTQHF.

V is TRBV5-6 and J is TRBJ2-2; there is no DNA to check the TCRdb D call of TRBD2. This CDR3 is 16 amino acids long. The germline V gene encodes CDR1 SGHDT and CDR2 YYEEEE. The CDR3 sequence is CASSLVGGENTGELFF.

The rearrangement uses TRBV5-1 and TRBJ1-5; TCRdb picks TRBD1, but there is no DNA to check that call. Germline CDR1 and CDR2: SGHRS and YFSETQ. The CDR3 spans 14 residues. CDR3 sequence: CASSPGTDNQPQHF.

The rearrangement joins TRBV7-8 to TRBJ1-5. Germline-derived CDR1 and CDR2 are SGHVS and FQNEAQ. This CDR3 contains 13 residues. The CDR3 loop reads CASSASRDQPQHF.

J is TRBJ2-1 and V is TRBV7-9; the D gene TCRdb calls, TRBD2, cannot be checked with no DNA. This CDR3 contains 16 residues. Germline lookup yields CDR1 SEHNR and CDR2 FQNEAQ (reference sequence). The CDR3 protein is CASSPAKRETYNEQFF.

CDR3 in amino acids: CASSLLLAGGMNTGELFF. The J gene is TRBJ2-2, the V gene TRBV5-1; TCRdb proposes TRBD2, but this gene call is untestable without DNA. Looked up from germline, CDR1 is SGHRS and CDR2 is YFSETQ. The CDR3 runs 18 residues. The full variable domain, rest sourced from reference TRBV5-1 and TRBJ2-2, is KAGVTQTPRYLIKTRGQQVTLSCSPISGHRSVSWYQQTPGQGLQFLFEYFSETQRNKGNFPGRFSGRQFSNSRSEMNVSTLELGDSALYLCASSLLLAGGMNTGELFFGEGSRLTVL.